These 4 T cell receptor beta chains were all obtained from the same sample, sequenced in a study of cytomegalovirus exposure and HLA in healthy donors. Generated by immunoSEQ multiplex PCR, the TCRdb table keeps only in-frame clones and is missing some. Here the sample spans around 190,000 clones, about 81% being singletons. Sequencing input: PBMCs. The origin of the receptors is a woman between 25 and 40 years old in good health and CMV-seronegative.

The chain employs TRBV18 and TRBJ2-7; 7 positions match TRBD2. The CDR3 has 14 amino acids. Germline values: CDR1 KGHSH, CDR2 LQKENI. Losses at the gene ends were 3 bases for V and 2 bases for J; bases not matched to a gene: 4. CDR3 sequence: CASSPSGGTYEQYF. The DNA of the CDR3 is TGTGCCAGCTCACCCTCGGGGGGAACCTACGAGCAGTACTTC.

The chain links TRBV19 to TRBJ1-5; TRBD1 is a possible D gene (5 bases). Germline V lookup: CDR1 LNHDA, CDR2 SQIVND (reference sequence). The ends were cut back, 8 bases at V and 4 bases at J, with 21 bases in the middle. The CDR3 extends over 16 amino acids. CDR3 protein: CASSRAGPRLNQPQHF. The CDR3 nucleotides are TGTGCCAGTTCACGGGCGGGACCGAGACTAAATCAGCCCCAGCATTTT.

The chain joins TRBV10-3 to TRBJ2-1, with 11 positions matching TRBD1. Trimming cost V 8 bases and J 0 bases; bases outside gene matches: 0. The CDR3 spans 14 residues. The germline CDR1 and CDR2 sequences are ENHRY and SYGVKD. CDR3 loop: CAIGTGGSYNEQFF. DNA for the CDR3: TGTGCCATCGGGACAGGGGGCTCCTACAATGAGCAGTTCTTC.

This clone was found a few times. The chain carries TRBV30 and TRBJ1-5; 7 nucleotides align to TRBD1. V lost 5 bases to trimming and J lost 4 bases; unmatched junction nucleotides: 11. The CDR3 sequence is 15 residues long. Per germline, CDR1 GTSNPN and CDR2 SVGIG (reference sequence). The CDR3 sequence: CAWGGGTATNQPQHF. In DNA, the CDR3 is TGTGCCTGGGGTGGGGGGACAGCGACTAATCAGCCCCAGCATTTT.